The entry that follows covers one T cell receptor (beta chain) sequence. CDR3 size: 18 residues. V gave up 0 bases and J gave up 2 bases; unmatched junction bases: 7. Germline CDR1 reads LGHNA; CDR2 reads YNFKEQ. Original handling: Quantification of nucleated cells was approximated via reference gene primer amplification. Sequencing was performed with immunoSEQ multiplex PCR; in TCRdb, only in-frame clones are kept and a portion is missing. V and J calls and clone size come straight from that table; D and trimming were deduced from the DNA. Among 150,000 or so clones listed, about 90% were seen once. This record comes from a study of blood T cell repertoires in COVID-19. Study as a whole: Italy, Spain and the United States were the sources of the convalescent and acute COVID-19 samples. PBMCs, B-cell-depleted T cells, or T cells were the source of the cDNA or gDNA that made up the material.

This clonotype originated in a man aged 45-65 years with acute or convalescent COVID-19. The chain uses TRBV4-2 and TRBJ2-5; 12 nucleotides align to TRBD2. Sequencing input: peripheral blood. The DNA for the CDR3 is TGTGCCAGCAGCCAAGAGCGGCTAGCGGGGGGGTCACAAGAGACCCAGTACTTC. Its translation: CASSQERLAGGSQETQYF.